The 11 T cell receptor beta chains reported below all come from one sample, sequenced in a study of cytomegalovirus exposure and HLA in healthy donors. Clones were sequenced by immunoSEQ multiplex PCR, and TCRdb holds only the in-frame ones, with some missing. The profile covers about 180,000 clones, with about 85% appearing a single time and about 16% taken by the ten largest. Sequencing was done on a sample of PBMCs. These TCRs come from a man in his late teens or twenties in good health and CMV-seropositive.

DNA of the CDR3: TGTGCCAGCAGTTTCGGACAGGGGGGAAACACCATATATTTT. This translates into CASSFGQGGNTIYF. The rearrangement links TRBV27 to TRBJ1-3, with 9 bases lining up with TRBD1. Per germline, CDR1 MNHEY and CDR2 SMNVEV (reference sequence). J gave up 4 bases and V 3 bases, and 1 base lay outside the gene matches. CDR3 length: 14 residues.

This clone was picked up one time. V gene TRBV30 combines with J gene TRBJ1-4; tentatively, D is TRBD1 (5 bases). With 0 bases removed from V and 7 bases from J, the gap between germline ends came to 12 bases. CDR3 length: 14 amino acids. Germline V gives CDR1 GTSNPN, CDR2 SVGIG (reference sequence). The CDR3 sequence is CAWSVTGVREKLFF. In DNA form, the CDR3 reads TGTGCCTGGAGTGTAACGGGGGTTCGTGAAAAACTGTTTTTT.

This clone showed up just once. This rearrangement joins TRBV4-1 to TRBJ1-5; no reliable D call. Germline CDR1 and CDR2: MGHRA and YSYEKL. The CDR3 length is 16 residues. V shed 1 base and J shed 4 bases, with 14 bases lying between them. The CDR3 loop reads CASSQVGLPRNQPQHF. The DNA for the CDR3 is TGCGCCAGCAGCCAAGTGGGTCTTCCGAGGAATCAGCCCCAGCATTTT.

The V and J genes are TRBV9 and TRBJ2-1; TRBD1 might be the D (5 bases). The CDR3 totals 15 residues. CDR1 and CDR2 (germline): SGDLS, YYNGEE. Trimming removed 2 bases at V and 9 bases at J, with 18 bases between. CDR3 DNA: TGTGCCAGCAGCGTTCAAGGCTGGGGCACGGGTGAGCAGTTCTTC. Its translation is CASSVQGWGTGEQFF. Combining the CDR3 with reference TRBV9 and TRBJ2-1 gives the whole variable domain DSGVTQTPKHLITATGQRVTLRCSPRSGDLSVYWYQQSLDQGLQFLIQYYNGEERAKGNILERFSAQQFPDLHSELNLSSLELGDSALYFCASSVQGWGTGEQFFGPGTRLTVL.

This rearrangement joins TRBV18 to TRBJ2-7; perhaps TRBD2 as D (5 bases). Trimming removed 6 bases at V and 7 bases at J, with 16 bases between. Germline CDR1 KGHSH, CDR2 LQKENI. This CDR3 contains 13 residues. The CDR3 loop is CASSLGPTGEQYF. In DNA, the CDR3 is TGTGCCAGCTCCCTTGGGCCCACGGGGGAGCAGTACTTC.

The CDR3 here is CASSISRGDQETQYF. DNA of the CDR3: TGTGCCAGTAGTATATCCAGGGGGGACCAAGAGACCCAGTACTTC. This rearrangement joins TRBV19 to TRBJ2-5; D is perhaps TRBD1 (7 bases). Between the trimmed V and J ends, which lost 2 bases and 0 bases, there was a span of 10 bases. Looked up from germline, CDR1 is LNHDA and CDR2 is SQIVND (reference sequence). The CDR3 totals 15 residues.

V is TRBV7-2 and J is TRBJ2-1; D is unclear. V was shortened by 4 bases and J by 4 bases, with 8 bases between the two germline ends. CDR1 is SGHTA, CDR2 FQGNSA, per germline. The CDR3 runs 13 residues. CDR3: CASSSYDYNEQFF. The DNA for the CDR3 is TGTGCCAGCAGCTCCTACGATTACAATGAGCAGTTCTTC.

This chain's CDR3 is CASSSQNSNQPQHF. As DNA, the CDR3 is TGTGCCAGTAGTAGTCAGAATAGCAATCAGCCCCAGCATTTT. The chain has TRBV19 and TRBJ1-5; no clear D gene. The ends were cut back, 4 bases at V and 0 bases at J, with 7 bases in the middle. The CDR3 runs 14 residues. Germline V gene lookup returns CDR1 LNHDA and CDR2 SQIVND (reference sequence).

V usage is TRBV5-8 and J usage is TRBJ1-1; weak D call: TRBD1 (6 bases). The CDR3 totals 13 residues. With 7 bases removed from V and 5 bases from J, the gap between germline ends came to 15 bases. From germline, CDR1 is SGHTS and CDR2 YDEGEE. Written as DNA, the CDR3 is TGTGCCAGCGATCCCAGGGGAGGGACTGAAGCTTTCTTT. Residues: CASDPRGGTEAFF.

This chain links TRBV5-4 with TRBJ2-1; 15 nucleotides align to TRBD2. The CDR3 loop spans 16 amino acids. Looked up from germline, CDR1 is SGHNT and CDR2 is YYREEE (reference sequence). V lost 4 bases, J lost 7 bases, and 6 bases stayed unmatched. CDR3 sequence (DNA): TGTGCCAGCAGCCGACGGACTAGCGGGAGGGGGAATGAGCAGTTCTTC. It encodes CASSRRTSGRGNEQFF.

This chain connects TRBV29-1 to TRBJ1-3; TRBD1 might be the D (5 bases). The germline V and J ends were trimmed by 5 bases and 2 bases, with 7 bases remaining between them. This CDR3 contains 12 residues. Germline loops: CDR1 SQVTM, CDR2 ANQGSEA. CDR3 DNA: TGCAGCGTTTGGACACCTGGAAACACCATATATTTT. Its protein is CSVWTPGNTIYF.